These T cell receptor beta chains were read from a single sample in a study of blood T cell repertoires in COVID-19. TCRdb's table, derived via immunoSEQ multiplex PCR, lists solely in-frame clones and lacks some. The data hold about 120,000 clones, with about 90% observed a single time. The sample taken for sequencing was peripheral blood. Every receptor here comes from a woman aged 70-85 years with acute or convalescent COVID-19. Both conserved end residues are part of each CDR3. The D gene is left open where the match is weak. Clone size is not always given. Where it is, it says once, few, many or a class for expanded clones.

J	D	size	V	CDR3	DNA
TRBJ1-6	NA	NA	TRBV30	CAWSVLDEGPLHF	TGTGCCTGGAGTGTTCTGGACGAGGGACCCCTCCACTTT
TRBJ2-5	NA	NA	TRBV6-5	CASSPSLARETQYF	TGTGCCAGCAGCCCCTCCCTAGCACGGGAGACCCAGTACTTC
TRBJ2-1	NA	NA	TRBV5-1	CASSLEGWDNEQFF	TGCGCCAGCAGCTTGGAGGGGTGGGACAATGAGCAGTTCTTC
TRBJ2-7	NA	NA	TRBV29-1	CSVDTPTYEQYF	TGCAGCGTTGACACACCAACCTACGAGCAGTACTTC
TRBJ1-2	NA	NA	TRBV27	CASRSMDGYTF	TGTGCCAGCAGAAGCATGGATGGCTACACCTTC
TRBJ1-1	NA	few	TRBV7-2	CASTFSVGTEAFF	TGTGCCAGCACCTTTTCCGTCGGGACTGAAGCTTTCTTT
TRBJ2-4	NA	NA	TRBV28	CASSSEGAAKNIQYF	TGTGCCAGCAGTTCGGAGGGGGCCGCCAAAAACATTCAGTACTTC
TRBJ1-1	TRBD1	NA	TRBV18	CASSSNRGNTEAFF	TGTGCCAGCTCATCCAACAGGGGGAACACTGAAGCTTTCTTT
TRBJ2-7	NA	NA	TRBV28	CASSLSTPYEQYF	TGTGCCAGCAGTCTAAGTACCCCCTACGAGCAGTACTTC
TRBJ1-4	TRBD1	NA	TRBV28	CASSQGAEEKLFF	TGTGCCAGTTCGCAGGGGGCAGAAGAAAAACTGTTTTTT
TRBJ1-2	NA	NA	TRBV6-5	CASKEGTNYGYTF	TGTGCCAGCAAAGAGGGAACTAACTATGGCTACACCTTC
TRBJ2-1	TRBD1	NA	TRBV6-4	CARPNRGQAPYNEQFF	TGTGCCAGGCCAAATAGGGGACAGGCTCCCTACAATGAGCAGTTCTTC
TRBJ1-3	NA	NA	TRBV19	CASSRQVGSGNTIYF	TGTGCCAGTAGCCGACAGGTCGGATCTGGAAACACCATATATTTT
TRBJ2-5	TRBD2	NA	TRBV27	CASTTLGLAGAPGETQYF	TGTGCCAGCACTACTTTAGGACTAGCGGGGGCCCCGGGGGAGACCCAGTACTTC
TRBJ2-2	TRBD2	NA	TRBV19	CASNSARGVNTGELFF	TGTGCCAGCAACAGCGCGCGGGGGGTCAACACCGGGGAGCTGTTTTTT
TRBJ2-5	TRBD2	NA	TRBV7-6	CASSLGGLAKETQYF	TGTGCCAGCAGCTTAGGAGGACTAGCGAAAGAGACCCAGTACTTC
TRBJ1-2	NA	NA	TRBV2	CASRQGYYGYTF	TGTGCCAGCAGACAGGGTTACTATGGCTACACCTTC
TRBJ2-3	TRBD2	NA	TRBV12-5	CASAPTSVEDTQYF	TGTGCTAGTGCCCCGACTAGCGTTGAAGATACGCAGTATTTT
TRBJ1-2	NA	NA	TRBV27	CASSLAQGFYYGYTF	TGTGCCAGCAGTTTAGCGCAGGGTTTTTACTATGGCTACACCTTC
TRBJ1-3	NA	NA	TRBV9	CASSVSESSGNTIYF	TGTGCCAGCAGCGTCTCCGAGTCCTCTGGAAACACCATATATTTT
TRBJ2-7	TRBD1	NA	TRBV4-1	CASRPPGQGSNEQYF	TGCGCCAGCAGGCCACCGGGACAGGGATCAAACGAGCAGTACTTC
TRBJ2-3	NA	NA	TRBV3-1/TRBV3-2	CASSRPDTDTQYF	TGTGCCAGCAGCCGGCCAGACACAGATACGCAGTATTTT
TRBJ1-2	TRBD1	NA	TRBV2	CASNSPGTGIYGYTF	TGTGCCAGCAATTCACCCGGGACAGGGATCTATGGCTACACCTTC
TRBJ2-2	NA	once	TRBV6-5	CASSYGQEGTGELFF	TGTGCCAGCAGTTATGGACAGGAGGGCACCGGGGAGCTGTTTTTT
TRBJ2-7	NA	NA	TRBV19	CASTLDIYEQYF	TGTGCCAGTACCTTAGACATCTACGAGCAGTACTTC
TRBJ1-4	TRBD1	NA	TRBV7-6	CASSKPTGGPTNEKLFF	TGTGCCAGCAGCAAACCTACAGGGGGCCCAACTAATGAAAAACTGTTTTTT
TRBJ1-2	NA	NA	TRBV13	CASSLQANYGYTF	TGTGCCAGCAGCTTACAGGCAAACTATGGCTACACCTTC
TRBJ2-1	TRBD2	NA	TRBV24-1	CATSDADGTSGYNEQFF	TGTGCCACCAGTGATGCTGACGGGACTAGCGGGTACAATGAGCAGTTCTTC
TRBJ1-2	NA	NA	TRBV3-1/TRBV3-2	CASSDWGQRSGYTF	TGTGCCAGCAGCGATTGGGGGCAACGGAGCGGCTACACCTTC
TRBJ2-7	NA	NA	TRBV11-2	CASSFLDTALGEQYF	TGTGCCAGCAGCTTCCTCGACACTGCCTTGGGTGAGCAGTACTTC
TRBJ1-1	NA	NA	TRBV10-3	CAISESNRVNTEAFF	TGTGCCATCAGTGAGTCGAACAGGGTGAACACTGAAGCTTTCTTT
TRBJ2-1	TRBD2	NA	TRBV10-3	CATALAGPGNEQFF	TGTGCCACCGCACTAGCGGGGCCTGGCAATGAGCAGTTCTTC
TRBJ1-1	NA	NA	TRBV9	CASSVDRDTEAFF	TGTGCCAGCAGCGTAGACCGGGATACTGAAGCTTTCTTT
TRBJ2-2	NA	NA	TRBV29-1	CSAVVTTNTGELFF	TGCAGCGCCGTAGTGACTACGAACACCGGGGAGCTGTTTTTT
TRBJ2-3	NA	NA	TRBV19	CASSNRGSTDTQYF	TGTGCCAGTAGTAACCGGGGTAGTACAGATACGCAGTATTTT
TRBJ1-2	NA	NA	TRBV28	CASSRTGDYGYTF	TGTGCCAGCAGCCGGACGGGGGACTATGGCTACACCTTC
TRBJ2-7	NA	NA	TRBV6-6	CASERGPGHPAEQYF	TGTGCCAGCGAGAGGGGACCGGGACACCCCGCCGAGCAGTACTTC
TRBJ1-1	TRBD1	NA	TRBV2	CASSVQGANTEAFF	TGTGCCAGCAGTGTCCAGGGGGCGAACACTGAAGCTTTCTTT
TRBJ1-1	TRBD1	few	TRBV7-9	CASSLGGDREEAFF	TGTGCCAGCAGCTTAGGGGGCGACAGGGAAGAAGCTTTCTTT
TRBJ2-2	TRBD2	NA	TRBV10-1	CASGSGGSTGELFF	TGCGCCAGCGGTTCGGGGGGGTCAACCGGGGAGCTGTTTTTT
TRBJ2-7	NA	NA	TRBV28	CASNSGTRNEQYF	TGTGCCAGCAACTCCGGGACAAGGAACGAGCAGTACTTC
TRBJ1-1	NA	NA	TRBV4-1	CASSQDIYRQATEAFF	TGCGCCAGCAGCCAAGATATTTATAGGCAGGCTACTGAAGCTTTCTTT
TRBJ1-1	NA	NA	TRBV28	CASSFGVGGTEAFF	TGTGCCAGCAGTTTCGGAGTAGGGGGCACTGAAGCTTTCTTT
TRBJ1-2	TRBD1	NA	TRBV6-1	CASSEGGRGDYGYTF	TGTGCCAGCAGTGAAGGAGGCAGGGGGGACTATGGCTACACCTTC